One sample yielded the 28 T cell receptor beta chains listed below, sequenced in a study of shared clonotypes between healthy human individuals. The method was immunoSEQ multiplex PCR; TCRdb's version includes in-frame clones alone and lacks a portion of them. The data show some 380,000 clones, with 95% to 97% seen just once and about 0.32% held by the top ten. The sequenced sample consisted of memory CD8+ T cells sorted from blood. Subset of the sample: CD45RO+ cells pooled with CCR7-negative TemRA cells. These receptors originate from a man aged 25-40 years in good health.

V gene TRBV7-9 combines with J gene TRBJ1-1; D unresolved. The V gene lost 1 base and the J gene lost 5 bases, with 8 bases spanning the gap. This CDR3 is 13 amino acids long. CDR1 SEHNR and CDR2 FQNEAQ come from the germline V gene (reference sequence). The CDR3 DNA is TGTGCCAGCAGCTTAGGGGGATGGACTGAAGCTTTCTTT. Amino acids: CASSLGGWTEAFF.

The chain has TRBV5-1 and TRBJ2-3, with 9 positions matching TRBD2. Trimming cost V 5 bases and J 3 bases; bases outside gene matches: 10. CDR3 size: 16 residues. The germline CDR1 and CDR2 sequences are SGHRS and YFSETQ. In DNA form, the CDR3 reads TGCGCCAGCAGGTCCGGCGGGAGGGCCGGAACAGATACGCAGTATTTT. This codes for CASRSGGRAGTDTQYF. Drawing the rest from reference TRBV5-1 and TRBJ2-3, the complete variable domain is KAGVTQTPRYLIKTRGQQVTLSCSPISGHRSVSWYQQTPGQGLQFLFEYFSETQRNKGNFPGRFSGRQFSNSRSEMNVSTLELGDSALYLCASRSGGRAGTDTQYFGPGTRLTVL.

The chain carries TRBV10-2 and TRBJ1-1; possibly TRBD1 for D (6 bases). Germline CDR1 WSHSY, CDR2 SAAADI. The CDR3 is 14 residues long. V was shortened by 7 bases and J by 1 base, with 13 bases between the two germline ends. For the CDR3, the DNA is TGCGCCAGCAATCAGGGACAACGGAACACTGAAGCTTTCTTT. It is translated as CASNQGQRNTEAFF.

V and J are TRBV28 and TRBJ1-2; 7 nucleotides line up with TRBD1. Unmatched junction bases numbered 3, after V lost 5 bases and J lost 6 bases. Germline lookup yields CDR1 MDHEN and CDR2 SYDVKM. The CDR3 has 12 residues. As DNA, the CDR3 is TGTGCCAGCAGTGCACAGGGGAATGGCTACACCTTC. It encodes CASSAQGNGYTF.

V is TRBV19 and J is TRBJ2-5; 8 nucleotides agree with TRBD1. Germline CDR1 reads LNHDA; CDR2 reads SQIVND (reference sequence). The J segment lost 4 bases and the V segment lost 10 bases, leaving 8 bases of the junction unmatched. CDR3 length: 13 amino acids. DNA for the CDR3: TGTGCCACCACACAGGGGGGAGGAGAGACCCAGTACTTC. It encodes CATTQGGGETQYF.

J is TRBJ2-5 and V is TRBV7-3, with 9 bases fitting TRBD2. The CDR3 has 15 residues. The junction had 4 bases not matched to a gene; V was cut back by 0 bases and J by 5 bases. The germline V gene has CDR1 SGHTA and CDR2 FQGTGA. CDR3 residues: CASSLTGTSRETQYF. The CDR3 nucleotides are TGTGCCAGCAGCTTAACCGGGACTAGCCGGGAGACCCAGTACTTC.

V gene TRBV19 combines with J gene TRBJ2-1, with D possibly matching TRBD1 (5 bases). The germline V gene encodes CDR1 LNHDA and CDR2 SQIVND (reference sequence). Trimming shortened V by 3 bases and J by 9 bases, and 9 bases separated the two germline ends. The CDR3 is 12 residues long. The CDR3 loop is CASSMVRGEQFF. The CDR3 DNA sequence: TGTGCCAGTAGTATGGTAAGGGGTGAGCAGTTCTTC. Full variable domain (outside the CDR3, taken from reference TRBV19 and TRBJ2-1): DGGITQSPKYLFRKEGQNVTLSCEQNLNHDAMYWYRQDPGQGLRLIYYSQIVNDFQKGDIAEGYSVSREKKESFPLTVTSAQKNPTAFYLCASSMVRGEQFFGPGTRLTVL.

V and J are TRBV25-1 and TRBJ1-3; 8 bases fit TRBD1. Germline V gene sequence: CDR1 MGHDK, CDR2 SYGVNS. V lost 7 bases, J lost 3 bases, and 11 bases stayed unmatched. This CDR3 contains 16 residues. The CDR3 spells CASTPQGDRGGNTIYF. The DNA for the CDR3 is TGTGCCAGCACCCCGCAGGGAGACAGGGGTGGAAACACCATATATTTT. The full variable domain, completed using reference TRBV25-1 and TRBJ1-3, is EADIYQTPRYLVIGTGKKITLECSQTMGHDKMYWYQQDPGMELHLIHYSYGVNSTEKGDLSSESTVSRIRTEHFPLTLESARPSHTSQYLCASTPQGDRGGNTIYFGEGSWLTVV.

V usage is TRBV11-2 and J usage is TRBJ2-7; D is undetermined. Germline V gives CDR1 SGHAT, CDR2 FQNNGV. This CDR3 comprises 15 residues. V lost 0 bases and J lost 0, with 9 bases in between. CDR3 protein: CASSLEGYSSYEQYF. CDR3 sequence (DNA): TGTGCCAGCAGCTTAGAGGGTTATAGCTCCTACGAGCAGTACTTC.

The chain has TRBV5-1 and TRBJ2-5; 13 nucleotides agree with TRBD2. The CDR3 is 15 amino acids. V lost 6 bases, J lost 5 bases, and 7 bases stayed unmatched. CDR1 and CDR2 (germline): SGHRS, YFSETQ. CDR3 region: CASKPGLAGTETQYF. The DNA for the CDR3 is TGCGCCAGCAAACCGGGACTAGCGGGAACGGAGACCCAGTACTTC.

J is TRBJ2-1 and V is TRBV6-1; TRBD2 matches 10 bases. This CDR3 is built from 14 residues. Germline V CDR1 and CDR2: MNHNS, SASEGT. The trim removed 8 bases at V and 8 bases at J, leaving 9 bases unmatched. The CDR3 loop is CASERASGSYEQFF. The CDR3 nucleotides read TGTGCCAGCGAGAGGGCTAGCGGGAGCTATGAGCAGTTCTTC.

The V call is TRBV30, the J call TRBJ2-2; 7 bases line up with TRBD2. Germline CDR1 is GTSNPN and CDR2 is SVGIG (reference sequence). J gave up 5 bases and V 0 bases, and 6 bases lay outside the gene matches. This CDR3 comprises 15 residues. The CDR3 protein is CAWSVLTSRTGELFF. DNA for the CDR3: TGTGCCTGGAGTGTACTGACTAGCAGGACCGGGGAGCTGTTTTTT.

In regard to this clone: This same CDR3 is encoded by further DNA sequences in the sample. This sequence joins TRBV19 and TRBJ1-5, with 9 bases lining up with TRBD1. V lost 5 bases and J lost 2; bases outside the gene matches: 4. The length of the CDR3 is 15 residues. Looked up from germline, CDR1 is LNHDA and CDR2 is SQIVND (reference sequence). CDR3 amino acids: CASSPRDRGNQPQHF. CDR3 nucleotides: TGTGCCAGTAGTCCCCGGGACAGGGGCAATCAGCCCCAGCATTTT.

This clone was found once. The J gene is TRBJ2-2, the V gene TRBV28; TRBD2 might be the D (6 bases). This CDR3 contains 14 residues. Trimming took off 5 bases at V and 1 base at J, with 8 bases between the two ends. The germline CDR1 and CDR2 sequences are MDHEN and SYDVKM. The CDR3 here is CASSPGLNTGELFF. In DNA form, the CDR3 reads TGTGCCAGCAGTCCGGGACTGAACACCGGGGAGCTGTTTTTT.

V usage is TRBV7-8 and J usage is TRBJ1-1; 10 bases match TRBD1. This CDR3 contains 14 residues. Per germline, CDR1 SGHVS and CDR2 FQNEAQ. V gave up 5 bases and J gave up 5 bases; unmatched junction bases: 5. The CDR3 region has the DNA TGTGCCAGCAGCGGAGGACAGGGGGTAACTGAAGCTTTCTTT. The encoded protein is CASSGGQGVTEAFF.

This chain joins TRBV7-2 and TRBJ1-1; D not resolved. V shed 2 bases and J shed 4 bases, with 5 bases lying between them. The CDR3 has 12 residues. Germline-derived CDR1 and CDR2 are SGHTA and FQGNSA. As DNA, the CDR3 is TGTGCCAGCAGCTTACTAACCACTGAAGCTTTCTTT. This translates into CASSLLTTEAFF.

The V call is TRBV4-1, the J call TRBJ2-2; 10 bases line up with TRBD2. The germline V gene encodes CDR1 MGHRA and CDR2 YSYEKL. J gave up 7 bases and V 1 base, and 15 bases lay outside the gene matches. This CDR3 contains 19 residues. Here the CDR3 reads CASSQAPGGETSGFGELFF. The CDR3 DNA reads as TGCGCCAGCAGCCAAGCCCCTGGGGGGGAGACTAGCGGGTTCGGGGAGCTGTTTTTT.

The chain couples TRBV10-3 to TRBJ2-1, with 9 bases identical to TRBD2. CDR1 is ENHRY and CDR2 is SYGVKD in the germline V gene. With 3 bases clipped from V and 0 bases from J, the junction kept 9 bases outside the gene matches. The CDR3 is made up of 18 amino acids. The CDR3 loop is CAISDGLAGKSSYNEQFF. CDR3 in DNA: TGTGCCATCAGTGATGGTCTAGCGGGAAAAAGCTCCTACAATGAGCAGTTCTTC.

The chain is built from TRBV27 and TRBJ1-5, with no clear D. This CDR3 is 16 amino acids long. Trimming took 3 bases from V and 2 from J, leaving 14 bases between them. CDR1 MNHEY and CDR2 SMNVEV come from the germline V gene (reference sequence). CDR3 in amino acids: CASSFVGPVGNQPQHF. The CDR3 DNA sequence: TGTGCCAGCAGTTTTGTTGGGCCAGTGGGCAATCAGCCCCAGCATTTT.

The rearrangement links TRBV7-9 to TRBJ2-7, with D possibly matching TRBD1 (6 bases). The V gene lost 1 base and the J gene lost 2 bases, with 18 bases spanning the gap. Per the germline V gene, CDR1 is SEHNR and CDR2 is FQNEAQ (reference sequence). The CDR3 contains 17 residues. CDR3 sequence (DNA): TGTGCCAGCAGCTTAGGGACAGCCAGGCTCCGTCCCTACGAGCAGTACTTC. This codes for CASSLGTARLRPYEQYF.

V gene TRBV4-1 combines with J gene TRBJ2-5; 8 bases match TRBD2. Germline V gene sequence: CDR1 MGHRA, CDR2 YSYEKL. The CDR3 has 16 residues. V lost 1 base and J lost 1; bases outside the gene matches: 5. The CDR3 DNA is TGCGCCAGCAGCCAAGCGCCCGCGGGGGGCCAAGAGACCCAGTACTTC. It codes for CASSQAPAGGQETQYF.

The chain employs TRBV19 and TRBJ2-1; either TRBD1 or TRBD2 may fit D (5 bases each). This CDR3 has 14 residues. In germline, CDR1 is LNHDA, CDR2 SQIVND (reference sequence). V was trimmed by 11 bases and J by 2 bases, leaving 16 bases between them. The DNA of the CDR3 is TGTGCCCCCCCGAGGGGCTGGGCCTACAATGAGCAGTTCTTC. Its protein product is CAPPRGWAYNEQFF.

The CDR3 DNA reads TGCGCCAGCACCTTAGGCCGGGACTCTAGGTTGGGCGACATTCAGTACTTC. Protein sequence: CASTLGRDSRLGDIQYF. The rearrangement links TRBV5-1 to TRBJ2-4, with a tentative D call TRBD2 (6 bases). Between the trimmed V and J ends, which lost 6 bases and 8 bases, there was a span of 27 bases. The V gene's germline CDR1 is SGHRS and CDR2 YFSETQ. The CDR3 spans 17 residues.

This sequence joins TRBV6-1 and TRBJ2-1, with TRBD2 matching over 7 bases. J was trimmed by 3 bases and V by 2 bases; bases with no gene match: 10. The CDR3 covers 17 residues. Germline loops: CDR1 MNHNS, CDR2 SASEGT. Written as DNA, the CDR3 is TGTGCCAGCAGTGAATGGGGGGGTTCTAGCGGCTACAATGAGCAGTTCTTC. Protein product: CASSEWGGSSGYNEQFF.

CDR3 nucleotides: TGTGCCAGCAGGGTCGACAGGGCATTAATCGGAAACACCATATATTTT. It is translated as CASRVDRALIGNTIYF. V and J are TRBV2 and TRBJ1-3; TRBD1 aligns across 7 bases. The CDR3 runs to 16 residues. Germline values: CDR1 SNHLY, CDR2 FYNNEI. The ends lost 6 bases at V and 4 bases at J; junction bases unmatched: 12.

The chain couples TRBV19 to TRBJ2-5, with D possibly matching TRBD1 (6 bases). The CDR3 length is 14 residues. CDR1 and CDR2 from the germline V gene are LNHDA and SQIVND (reference sequence). V was cut by 5 bases and J by 1 base, with 11 bases left in between. The DNA for the CDR3 is TGTGCCAGTAGTGTGGACAGTACCCAAGAGACCCAGTACTTC. Translating gives CASSVDSTQETQYF. The whole variable domain, filled in from reference TRBV19 and TRBJ2-5, reads DGGITQSPKYLFRKEGQNVTLSCEQNLNHDAMYWYRQDPGQGLRLIYYSQIVNDFQKGDIAEGYSVSREKKESFPLTVTSAQKNPTAFYLCASSVDSTQETQYFGPGTRLLVL.

The rearrangement links TRBV18 to TRBJ2-2; 16 positions match TRBD2. Germline CDR1 KGHSH, CDR2 LQKENI. The CDR3 sequence is 18 residues long. V was clipped by 3 bases and J by 3 bases; unmatched bases: 4. CDR3: CASSPGLAGGPDTGELFF. The CDR3 region has the DNA TGTGCCAGCTCACCGGGACTAGCGGGAGGGCCGGACACCGGGGAGCTGTTTTTT.

CDR3 in DNA: TGTGCCAGCAGCCCAACAACTAGCGGGAGTTTCCAAGAGACCCAGTACTTC. Protein: CASSPTTSGSFQETQYF. The chain carries TRBV7-9 and TRBJ2-5, with TRBD2 identical over 11 bases. J lost 1 base, V lost 5 bases, and 9 bases had no gene match. The CDR3 runs 17 residues. CDR1 and CDR2 from the germline V gene are SEHNR and FQNEAQ (reference sequence).